This T cell receptor beta chain was identified during a study of CD8+CD57+ T cells in acquired aplastic anemia. With 2 bases removed from V and 8 bases from J, the gap between germline ends came to 24 bases. This CDR3 is 18 amino acids long. Germline CDR1 is SGHVT and CDR2 is SQSDAQ. Only patients with CD8+CD57+ cell expansion on flow cytometry were chosen for sequencing. The study profiled TCR beta VDJ and CDR3 using genomic DNA as template. TCRdb reprocessed the reads with MiXCR, giving one entry per CDR3 protein. This sample has just over 450,000 distinct CDR3 sequences; around a third occur once, and the top ten carry under 0.95%. This clonotype has just a few counts.

The origin of this receptor is a human donor with aplastic anemia. The specimen sequenced was sorted CD4+, CD8+, or CD8+CD57+ T cells (not recorded which) from PBMCs. J is TRBJ1-4 and V is TRBV7-4; the D is unclear. CDR3 amino acids: CASSLIEAAERIREKLFF. The CDR3 DNA reads as TGTGCCAGCAGCTTAATTGAGGCAGCCGAAAGAATCAGGGAAAAACTGTTTTTT.